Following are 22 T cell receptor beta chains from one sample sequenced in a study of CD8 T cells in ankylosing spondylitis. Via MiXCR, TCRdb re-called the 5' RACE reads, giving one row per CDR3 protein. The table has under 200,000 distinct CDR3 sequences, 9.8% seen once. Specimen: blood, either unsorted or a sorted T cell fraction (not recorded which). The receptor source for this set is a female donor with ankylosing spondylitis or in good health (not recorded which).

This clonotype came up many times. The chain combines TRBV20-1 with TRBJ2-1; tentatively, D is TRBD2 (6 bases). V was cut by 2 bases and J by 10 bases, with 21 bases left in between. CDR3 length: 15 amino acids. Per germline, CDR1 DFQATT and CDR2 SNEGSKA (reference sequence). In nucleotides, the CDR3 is TGCAGTGCTAGACACCGATCTGGACTACCGGGAGAGCAGTTCTTC. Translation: CSARHRSGLPGEQFF.

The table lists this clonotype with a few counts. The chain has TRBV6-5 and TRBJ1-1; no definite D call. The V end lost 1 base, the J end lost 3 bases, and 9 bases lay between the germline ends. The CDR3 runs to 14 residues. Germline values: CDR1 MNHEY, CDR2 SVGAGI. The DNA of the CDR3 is TGTGCCAGCAGTTACTTCGACACTGACACTGAAGCTTTCTTT. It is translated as CASSYFDTDTEAFF.

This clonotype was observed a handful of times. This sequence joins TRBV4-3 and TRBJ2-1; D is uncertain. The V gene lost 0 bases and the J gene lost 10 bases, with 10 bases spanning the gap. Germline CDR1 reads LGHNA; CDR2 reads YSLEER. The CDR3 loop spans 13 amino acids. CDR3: CASSQDMVREQFF. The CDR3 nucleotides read TGCGCCAGCAGCCAAGATATGGTGAGGGAGCAGTTCTTC.

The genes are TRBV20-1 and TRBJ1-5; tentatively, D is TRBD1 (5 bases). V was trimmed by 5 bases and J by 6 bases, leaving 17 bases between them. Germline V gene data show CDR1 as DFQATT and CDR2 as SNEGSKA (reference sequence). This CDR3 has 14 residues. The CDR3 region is CSAAAGRAGQPQHF. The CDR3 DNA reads TGCAGTGCTGCTGCGGGCAGGGCGGGTCAGCCCCAGCATTTT.

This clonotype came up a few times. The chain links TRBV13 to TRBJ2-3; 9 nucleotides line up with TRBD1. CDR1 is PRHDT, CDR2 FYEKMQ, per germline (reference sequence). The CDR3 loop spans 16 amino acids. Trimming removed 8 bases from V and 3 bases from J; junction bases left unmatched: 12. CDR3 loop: CASFYTGTGQTDTQYF. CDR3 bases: TGTGCCAGCTTCTATACCGGGACAGGGCAAACAGATACGCAGTATTTT.

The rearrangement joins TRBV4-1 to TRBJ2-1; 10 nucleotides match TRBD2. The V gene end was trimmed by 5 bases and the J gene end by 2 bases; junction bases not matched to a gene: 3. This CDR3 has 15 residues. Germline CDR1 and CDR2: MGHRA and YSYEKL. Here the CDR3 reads CASSSSGSPYNEQFF. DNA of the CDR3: TGCGCCAGCAGCTCTAGCGGGAGCCCCTACAATGAGCAGTTCTTC.

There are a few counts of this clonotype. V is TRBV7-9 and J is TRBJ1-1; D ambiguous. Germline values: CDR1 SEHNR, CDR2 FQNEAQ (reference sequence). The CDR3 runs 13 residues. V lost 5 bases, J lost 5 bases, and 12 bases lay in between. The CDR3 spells CASSPGRGTEAFF. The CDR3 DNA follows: TGTGCCAGCAGCCCGGGCCGGGGAACTGAAGCTTTCTTT.

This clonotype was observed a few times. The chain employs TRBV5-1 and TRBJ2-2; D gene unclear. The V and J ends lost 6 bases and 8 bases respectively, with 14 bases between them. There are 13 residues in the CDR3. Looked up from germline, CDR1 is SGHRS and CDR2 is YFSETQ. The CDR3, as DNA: TGCGCCAGCAATCGAGAATCCGGAGGGGAGCTGTTTTTT. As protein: CASNRESGGELFF.

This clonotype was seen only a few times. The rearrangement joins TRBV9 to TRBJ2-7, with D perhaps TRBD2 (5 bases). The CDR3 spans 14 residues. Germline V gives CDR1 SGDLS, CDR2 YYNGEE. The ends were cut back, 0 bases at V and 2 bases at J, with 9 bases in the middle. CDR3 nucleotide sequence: TGTGCCAGCAGCGTAGACCAGCGGACCTACGAGCAGTACTTC. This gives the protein CASSVDQRTYEQYF.

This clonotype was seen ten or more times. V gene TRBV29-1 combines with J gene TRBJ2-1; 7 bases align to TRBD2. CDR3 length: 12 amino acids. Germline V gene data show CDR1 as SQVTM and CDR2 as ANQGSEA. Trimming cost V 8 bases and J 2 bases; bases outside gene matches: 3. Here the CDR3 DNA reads TGCAGCTCCCGGGGGGCCTACAATGAGCAGTTCTTC. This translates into CSSRGAYNEQFF.

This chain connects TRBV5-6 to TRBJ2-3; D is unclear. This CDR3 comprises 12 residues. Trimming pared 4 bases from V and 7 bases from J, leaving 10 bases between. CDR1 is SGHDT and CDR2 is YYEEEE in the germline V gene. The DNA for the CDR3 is TGTGCCAGCAGCCCGACAAGAAATACGCAGTATTTT. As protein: CASSPTRNTQYF.

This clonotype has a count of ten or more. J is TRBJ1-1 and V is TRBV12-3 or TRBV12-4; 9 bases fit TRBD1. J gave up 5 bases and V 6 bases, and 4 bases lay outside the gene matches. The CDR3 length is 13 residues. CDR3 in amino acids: CASRQGAGTEAFF. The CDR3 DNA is TGTGCCAGCAGACAGGGGGCCGGGACTGAAGCTTTCTTT.

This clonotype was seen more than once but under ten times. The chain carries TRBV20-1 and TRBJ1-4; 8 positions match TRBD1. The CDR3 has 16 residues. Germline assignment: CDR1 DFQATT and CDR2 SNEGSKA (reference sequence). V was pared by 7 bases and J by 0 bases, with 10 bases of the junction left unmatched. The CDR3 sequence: CSVRQGTTSTNEKLFF. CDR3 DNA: TGCAGTGTCCGACAGGGGACTACTTCAACTAATGAAAAACTGTTTTTT.

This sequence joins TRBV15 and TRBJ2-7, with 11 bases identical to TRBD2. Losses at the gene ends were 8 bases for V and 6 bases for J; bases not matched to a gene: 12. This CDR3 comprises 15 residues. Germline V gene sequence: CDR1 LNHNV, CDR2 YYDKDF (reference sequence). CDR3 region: CATASFGLAGGEQYF. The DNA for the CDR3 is TGTGCCACCGCCTCCTTTGGGCTAGCGGGAGGCGAGCAGTACTTC.

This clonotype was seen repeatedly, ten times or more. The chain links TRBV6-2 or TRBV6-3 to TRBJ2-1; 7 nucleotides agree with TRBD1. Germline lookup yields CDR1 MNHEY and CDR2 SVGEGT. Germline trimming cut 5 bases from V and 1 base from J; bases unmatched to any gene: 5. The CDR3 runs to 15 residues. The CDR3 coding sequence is TGTGCCAGCAGTCCCCGACAGGGTTCCTACAATGAGCAGTTCTTC. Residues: CASSPRQGSYNEQFF.

This CDR3 reads CASSWVLGGNTEAFF. Here the CDR3 DNA reads TGTGCCAGCAGCTGGGTCCTGGGAGGGAACACTGAAGCTTTCTTT. This chain connects TRBV5-4 to TRBJ1-1, with unresolved D. Germline CDR1 SGHNT, CDR2 YYREEE (reference sequence). The CDR3 is 15 residues long. The ends were cut back, 3 bases at V and 1 base at J, with 13 bases in the middle. Looking up the rest from reference TRBV5-4 and TRBJ1-1 gives the full variable domain: ETGVTQSPTHLIKTRGQQVTLRCSSQSGHNTVSWYQQALGQGPQFIFQYYREEENGRGNFPPRFSGLQFPNYSSELNVNALELDDSALYLCASSWVLGGNTEAFFGQGTRLTVV.

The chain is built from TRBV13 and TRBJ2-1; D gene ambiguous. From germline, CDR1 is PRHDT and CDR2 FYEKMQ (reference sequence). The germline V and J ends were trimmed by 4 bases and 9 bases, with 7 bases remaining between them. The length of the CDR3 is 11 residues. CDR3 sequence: CASSSDIEQFF. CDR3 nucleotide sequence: TGTGCCAGCAGCTCGGATATTGAGCAGTTCTTC.

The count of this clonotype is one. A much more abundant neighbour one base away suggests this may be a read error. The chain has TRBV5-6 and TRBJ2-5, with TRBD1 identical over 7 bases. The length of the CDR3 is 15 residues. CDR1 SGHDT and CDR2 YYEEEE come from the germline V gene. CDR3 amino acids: CAISAGTDYQETQYF. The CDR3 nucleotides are TGTGCCATCAGCGCCGGGACAGACTACCAAGAGACCCAGTACTTC. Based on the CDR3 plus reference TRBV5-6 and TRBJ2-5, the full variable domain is DAGVTQSPTHLIKTRGQQVTLRCSPKSGHDTVSWYQQALGQGPQFIFQYYEEEERQRGNFPDRFSGHQFPNYSSELNVNALLLGDSALYLCAISAGTDYQETQYFGPGTRLLVL.

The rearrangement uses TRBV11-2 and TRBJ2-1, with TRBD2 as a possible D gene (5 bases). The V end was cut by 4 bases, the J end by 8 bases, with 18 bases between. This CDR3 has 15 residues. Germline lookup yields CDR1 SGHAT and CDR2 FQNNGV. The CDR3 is CASSSRHLNGDEQFF. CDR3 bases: TGTGCCAGCAGCTCCAGGCACCTCAACGGGGATGAGCAGTTCTTC.

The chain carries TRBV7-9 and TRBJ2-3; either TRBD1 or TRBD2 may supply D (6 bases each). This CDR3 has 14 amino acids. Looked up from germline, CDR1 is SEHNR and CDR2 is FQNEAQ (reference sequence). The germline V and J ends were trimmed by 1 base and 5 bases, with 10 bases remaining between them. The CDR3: CASSLGGGLDTQYF. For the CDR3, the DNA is TGTGCCAGCAGCTTAGGAGGGGGGCTAGATACGCAGTATTTT.

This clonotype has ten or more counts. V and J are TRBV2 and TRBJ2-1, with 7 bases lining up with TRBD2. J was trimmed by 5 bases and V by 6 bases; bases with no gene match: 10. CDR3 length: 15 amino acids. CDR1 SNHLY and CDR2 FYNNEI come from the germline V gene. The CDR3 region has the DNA TGTGCCAGCAGACTTTGGGCGGGAGCAGACAATGAGCAGTTCTTC. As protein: CASRLWAGADNEQFF.

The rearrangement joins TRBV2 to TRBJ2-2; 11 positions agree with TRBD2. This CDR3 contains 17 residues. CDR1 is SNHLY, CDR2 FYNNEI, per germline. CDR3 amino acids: CTCSFASGRSSTGELFF. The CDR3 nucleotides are TGTACCTGCAGTTTTGCTAGCGGGAGGAGTAGCACCGGGGAGCTGTTTTTT.